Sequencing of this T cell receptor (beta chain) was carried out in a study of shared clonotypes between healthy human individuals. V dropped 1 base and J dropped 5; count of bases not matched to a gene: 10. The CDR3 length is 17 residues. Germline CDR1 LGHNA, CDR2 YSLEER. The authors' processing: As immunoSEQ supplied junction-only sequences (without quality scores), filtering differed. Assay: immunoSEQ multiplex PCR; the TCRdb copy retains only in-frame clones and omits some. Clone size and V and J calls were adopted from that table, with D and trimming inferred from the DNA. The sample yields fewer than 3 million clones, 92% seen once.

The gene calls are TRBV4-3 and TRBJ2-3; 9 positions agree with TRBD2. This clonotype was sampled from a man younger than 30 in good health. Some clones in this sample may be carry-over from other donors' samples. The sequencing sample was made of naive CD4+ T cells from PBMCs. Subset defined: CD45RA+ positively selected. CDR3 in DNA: TGCGCCAGCAGCCAAGGTCGAGCGGGAGGAGTGATAGATACGCAGTATTTT. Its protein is CASSQGRAGGVIDTQYF.